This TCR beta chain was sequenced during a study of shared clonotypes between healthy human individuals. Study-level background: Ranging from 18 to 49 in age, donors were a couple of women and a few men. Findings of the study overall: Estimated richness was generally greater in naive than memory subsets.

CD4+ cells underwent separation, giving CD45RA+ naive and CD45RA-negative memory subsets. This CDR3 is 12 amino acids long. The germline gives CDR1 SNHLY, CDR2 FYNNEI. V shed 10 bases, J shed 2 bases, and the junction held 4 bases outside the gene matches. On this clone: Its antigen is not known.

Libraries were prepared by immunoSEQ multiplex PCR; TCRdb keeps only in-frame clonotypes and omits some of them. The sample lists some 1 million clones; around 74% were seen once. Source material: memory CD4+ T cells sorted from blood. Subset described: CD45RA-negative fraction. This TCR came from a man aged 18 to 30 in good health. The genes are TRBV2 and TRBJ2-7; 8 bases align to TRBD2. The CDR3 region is CATRGLAYEQYF. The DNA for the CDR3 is TGTGCCACCCGGGGACTAGCCTACGAGCAGTACTTC.